The present TCR beta chain was sequenced within a study of a mutant IDH1 vaccine in newly diagnosed glioma. On the study more broadly: Vaccination started 4-6 weeks after radiotherapy alone, or with temozolomide cycles. Whole-study results and caveats: Most patients, around 94%, showed vaccine-induced immune responses.

The CDR3 length is 12 residues. The V gene lost 7 bases and the J gene lost 4 bases, with 7 bases spanning the gap. Germline assignment: CDR1 SNHLY and CDR2 FYNNEI. Time point defined: week 47, end of study. Every vaccination contained 300 ug of the mutant IDH1 20-mer peptide and was paired with topical imiquimod. As for this clone: Its matching antigen is unknown.

Profiled with immunoSEQ multiplex PCR; TCRdb holds only in-frame clones, not every one. This sample yields 30,000 to 35,000 clones, of which roughly 90% are seen a single time; about 5% belongs to the top ten. V is TRBV2 and J is TRBJ2-2, with a weak D call TRBD1 (5 bases). The sequence came from a woman aged 35 to 49 with glioma. Sequences were derived from PBMCs, sampled from a glioma patient whose treatment included an IDH1 peptide vaccine. The CDR3 sequence: CASIRGTGELFF. CDR3 nucleotide sequence: TGTGCCAGCATTAGGGGCACCGGGGAGCTGTTTTTT.